The 24 T cell receptor beta chains below come from one sample, sequenced in a study of identical twins (dated by TCRdb to the mid-2010s). The library was obtained by 5' RACE. The sample was run on an Illumina HiSeq 2000. Through fastp at Q25 and MiXCR, TCRdb rebuilt clones from the public reads, retaining in-frame beta chains. Each CDR3 protein gets just one entry, which takes the most common genes and DNA from the rows behind it. The sample records approximately 1.8 million distinct CDR3 sequences, about 32% of which are singletons. The ten largest clones represent about 0.27% of the sample. The material sequenced was cord blood. These TCRs come from a newborn girl in good health.

The chain uses TRBV20-1 and TRBJ2-5; 12 bases map to TRBD2. Judging by the DNA end, TRBJ2-7 fits better; the J call may be wrong. Germline-derived CDR1 and CDR2 are DFQATT and SNEGSKA (reference sequence). The CDR3 covers 13 residues. CDR3 DNA sequence: TGCAGTGCTCTGACTAGCGGGAGCCACGAGCAGTACTTC. Translated: CSALTSGSHEQYF.

CDR3 nucleotides: TGTGCCAGTAGTATCCGGGAGATCTCCTACAATGAGCAGTACTTC. This codes for CASSIREISYNEQYF. The chain has TRBV19 and TRBJ2-7; tentative D call: TRBD2 (6 bases). The germline CDR1 and CDR2 sequences are LNHDA and SQIVND (reference sequence). The V end lost 3 bases, the J end lost 7 bases, and 19 bases lay between the germline ends. This CDR3 comprises 15 residues. The variable domain in full, completed from reference TRBV19 and TRBJ2-7, reads DGGITQSPKYLFRKEGQNVTLSCEQNLNHDAMYWYRQDPGQGLRLIYYSQIVNDFQKGDIAEGYSVSREKKESFPLTVTSAQKNPTAFYLCASSIREISYNEQYFGPGTRLTVT.

This clonotype was observed many times. The chain joins TRBV10-3 to TRBJ2-7; a weak D match, TRBD1 (5 bases). Germline lookup yields CDR1 ENHRY and CDR2 SYGVKD. This CDR3 comprises 15 residues. V was pared by 6 bases and J by 0 bases, with 15 bases between. The CDR3: CAISWGGANSYEQYF. As DNA, the CDR3 is TGTGCCATCAGCTGGGGTGGGGCGAACTCCTACGAGCAGTACTTC.

This chain links TRBV19 with TRBJ2-3; D remains unclear. The ends were cut back, 9 bases at V and 1 base at J, with 11 bases in the middle. The CDR3 sequence is 13 residues long. The germline V gene has CDR1 LNHDA and CDR2 SQIVND (reference sequence). CDR3 protein: CASKLRGTDTQYF. DNA of the CDR3: TGTGCCAGCAAACTACGGGGCACAGATACGCAGTATTTT.

Only a few counts were recorded for this clonotype. This sequence joins TRBV29-1 and TRBJ1-1; the D is unclear. V was pared by 3 bases and J by 4 bases, with 9 bases between. The CDR3 extends over 12 amino acids. Germline lookup yields CDR1 SQVTM and CDR2 ANQGSEA. The CDR3 coding sequence is TGCAGCGTTGAGAAGGGTGGCACTGAAGCTTTCTTT. Translation: CSVEKGGTEAFF.

The genes are TRBV20-1 and TRBJ2-1; 7 nucleotides align to TRBD2. The length of the CDR3 is 14 residues. J lost 4 bases, V lost 3 bases, and 6 bases had no gene match. Germline assignment: CDR1 DFQATT and CDR2 SNEGSKA (reference sequence). The DNA for the CDR3 is TGCAGTGCTAGGCGACGGGAGGCTTACAATGAGCAGTTCTTC. This encodes CSARRREAYNEQFF.

The V and J genes are TRBV7-9 and TRBJ1-1, with TRBD1 as a possible D gene (5 bases). Germline V gene data show CDR1 as SEHNR and CDR2 as FQNEAQ (reference sequence). There are 15 residues in the CDR3. Between the trimmed V and J ends, which lost 1 base and 1 base, there was a span of 10 bases. For the CDR3, the DNA is TGTGCCAGCAGCTTAGAGGGGCAGCCGAACACTGAAGCTTTCTTT. Residues: CASSLEGQPNTEAFF. Variable domain in full (rest from reference TRBV7-9 and TRBJ1-1): DTGVSQNPRHKITKRGQNVTFRCDPISEHNRLYWYRQTLGQGPEFLTYFQNEAQLEKSRLLSDRFSAERPKGSFSTLEIQRTEQGDSAMYLCASSLEGQPNTEAFFGQGTRLTVV.

The gene calls are TRBV7-9 and TRBJ2-5, with 10 bases identical to TRBD2. With the DNA end fitting TRBJ2-7 better, the J assignment may be wrong. The V gene's germline CDR1 is SEHNR and CDR2 FQNEAQ (reference sequence). This CDR3 contains 18 residues. The CDR3 here is CASSLTATLAGDPYEQYF. The CDR3 DNA reads as TGTGCCAGCAGCTTAACAGCCACCCTAGCGGGAGACCCCTACGAGCAGTACTTC.

This clonotype turned up a few times. The gene calls are TRBV5-1 and TRBJ2-5; the match to TRBD2 covers 9 bases. J was trimmed by 1 base and V by 0 bases; bases with no gene match: 4. This CDR3 region has 16 residues. Germline CDR1 reads SGHRS; CDR2 reads YFSETQ. The CDR3 is CASSLAGTSRQETQYF. The CDR3, as DNA: TGCGCCAGCAGCTTGGCCGGGACTAGCCGCCAAGAGACCCAGTACTTC. Looking up the rest from reference TRBV5-1 and TRBJ2-5 gives the full variable domain: KAGVTQTPRYLIKTRGQQVTLSCSPISGHRSVSWYQQTPGQGLQFLFEYFSETQRNKGNFPGRFSGRQFSNSRSEMNVSTLELGDSALYLCASSLAGTSRQETQYFGPGTRLLVL.

V is TRBV15 and J is TRBJ1-1, with D possibly TRBD1 on 5 matching bases. V gave up 0 bases and J gave up 4 bases, with 12 bases separating them. The germline gives CDR1 LNHNV, CDR2 YYDKDF (reference sequence). The CDR3 covers 15 residues. The CDR3: CATSRDAGTGTEAFF. The CDR3 DNA follows: TGTGCCACCAGCAGAGATGCGGGGACGGGCACTGAAGCTTTCTTT. Full variable domain (missing parts from reference TRBV15 and TRBJ1-1): DAMVIQNPRYQVTQFGKPVTLSCSQTLNHNVMYWYQQKSSQAPKLLFHYYDKDFNNEADTPDNFQSRRPNTSFCFLDIRSPGLGDTAMYLCATSRDAGTGTEAFFGQGTRLTVV.

This clonotype was detected only a few times. This rearrangement joins TRBV3-1 to TRBJ2-5, with D hard to call. The CDR3 spans 16 residues. Looked up from germline, CDR1 is LGHDT and CDR2 is YNNKEL (reference sequence). V shed 4 bases and J shed 5 bases, with 20 bases lying between them. The CDR3 bases are TGTGCCAGCAGCCTCAGCGAGTCGGGCTTGCGGGAGACCCAGTACTTC. Protein sequence: CASSLSESGLRETQYF.

The chain combines TRBV20-1 with TRBJ1-2, with 8 bases aligning to TRBD1. V was clipped by 6 bases and J by 8 bases; unmatched bases: 8. The V gene's germline CDR1 is DFQATT and CDR2 SNEGSKA (reference sequence). This CDR3 comprises 12 residues. The CDR3 here is CSAYDRGAGYTF. The CDR3 coding sequence is TGCAGTGCATACGACAGGGGAGCCGGCTACACCTTC.

This clonotype occurred a few times. This chain uses TRBV29-1 with TRBJ2-3; 11 bases are shared with TRBD2. The ends lost 6 bases at V and 7 bases at J; junction bases unmatched: 6. Germline-derived CDR1 and CDR2 are SQVTM and ANQGSEA. The CDR3 has 13 amino acids. The CDR3 coding sequence is TGCAGCGTGATAGCGGGGGGGCCGTATACGCAGTATTTT. Encoded protein: CSVIAGGPYTQYF.

This clonotype has only a few counts. The rearrangement joins TRBV6-6 to TRBJ2-5, with TRBD1 matching 10 bases. The closer fit of TRBJ2-7 to the DNA end suggests the J call may be wrong. CDR3 length equals 16 residues. From germline, CDR1 is MNHNY and CDR2 SVGAGI (reference sequence). CDR3 residues: CASSLGPGTGVYEQYF. CDR3 coding DNA: TGTGCCAGCAGTTTGGGGCCCGGGACAGGGGTCTACGAGCAGTACTTC.

The DNA of the CDR3 is TGTGCCAGCTCACCACTCAGATGGGCGGGCAGGGGGAACACTGAAGCTTTCTTT. Its protein is CASSPLRWAGRGNTEAFF. J is TRBJ1-1 and V is TRBV18, with D possibly matching TRBD1 (6 bases). The CDR3 contains 18 residues. CDR1 is KGHSH, CDR2 LQKENI, per germline. V was clipped by 1 base and J by 1 base, with 19 bases between them.

The table lists this clonotype with a few counts. The rearrangement uses TRBV20-1 and TRBJ2-1; D unresolved. The CDR3 is 14 residues long. The germline gives CDR1 DFQATT, CDR2 SNEGSKA (reference sequence). V lost 6 bases to trimming and J lost 5 bases, with 17 bases between them. CDR3 residues: CSAPPQMENNEQFF. CDR3 DNA: TGCAGTGCCCCCCCCCAGATGGAAAACAATGAGCAGTTCTTC.

This chain links TRBV6-2 or TRBV6-3 with TRBJ2-5, with TRBD2 matching 8 bases. The end of the DNA aligns better with TRBJ2-7, so the J call may be wrong. From germline, CDR1 is MNHEY and CDR2 SVGEGT. The CDR3 loop spans 15 amino acids. CDR3 amino acids: CASSSLIAGRNEQYF. CDR3 coding DNA: TGTGCCAGCAGTTCTCTAATAGCGGGGAGGAACGAGCAGTACTTC.

This clonotype was seen repeatedly, ten times or more. V is TRBV10-3 and J is TRBJ2-1; TRBD2 aligns across 7 bases. V was pared by 2 bases and J by 5 bases, with 0 bases of the junction left unmatched. The CDR3 covers 13 residues. The germline V gene encodes CDR1 ENHRY and CDR2 SYGVKD. In DNA, the CDR3 is TGTGCCATCAGTGAGGGGACTAACAATGAGCAGTTCTTC. Its translation is CAISEGTNNEQFF.

To note about this clonotype: The junction departs from the called germline gene at one end, perhaps through a read error. The chain joins TRBV7-7 to TRBJ1-1; possible D gene TRBD1, 6 bases. Germline CDR1 and CDR2: SSHAT and FNYEAQ (reference sequence). The CDR3 consists of 13 residues. CDR3 bases: TGTGCTAGCAGCTCAGTCAGGGGTGCTGAAGCTTTCTTT. Translating it yields CASSSVRGAEAFF.

This chain connects TRBV20-1 to TRBJ2-2; D remains unclear. V was shortened by 3 bases and J by 5 bases, with 10 bases between the two germline ends. This CDR3 spans 13 amino acids. Germline CDR1 and CDR2: DFQATT and SNEGSKA (reference sequence). This chain's CDR3 is CSASNLGTGELFF. Here the CDR3 DNA reads TGCAGTGCTAGTAACTTGGGGACCGGGGAGCTGTTTTTT.

The gene calls are TRBV5-1 and TRBJ2-1; D gene uncertain. CDR1 is SGHRS, CDR2 YFSETQ, per germline. The germline V and J ends were trimmed by 0 bases and 3 bases, with 7 bases remaining between them. CDR3 length: 14 residues. This CDR3 is CASSLATRYNEQFF. The DNA of the CDR3 is TGCGCCAGCAGCTTGGCTACCCGCTACAATGAGCAGTTCTTC.

This clonotype was found a few times. The chain uses TRBV29-1 and TRBJ2-5; 9 bases agree with TRBD1. The CDR3 spans 15 residues. The V and J ends lost 4 bases and 11 bases, in that order; junction bases with no gene match: 17. Germline lookup yields CDR1 SQVTM and CDR2 ANQGSEA. CDR3 bases: TGCAGCGTTGCTGATTCGGGGGACAGGGACAATGAGCAGTACTTC. Protein product: CSVADSGDRDNEQYF.

The table lists this clonotype with a few counts. This rearrangement joins TRBV9 to TRBJ2-7; D is unresolved. Germline CDR1 is SGDLS and CDR2 is YYNGEE. V was clipped by 0 bases and J by 3 bases, with 10 bases between them. The CDR3 is 14 amino acids. The CDR3 DNA sequence: TGTGCCAGCAGCGTAGGCCCGGAAAACTACGAGCAGTACTTC. It specifies CASSVGPENYEQYF. The whole variable domain, remainder taken from reference TRBV9 and TRBJ2-7, is DSGVTQTPKHLITATGQRVTLRCSPRSGDLSVYWYQQSLDQGLQFLIQYYNGEERAKGNILERFSAQQFPDLHSELNLSSLELGDSALYFCASSVGPENYEQYFGPGTRLTVT.

The chain links TRBV6-6 to TRBJ1-5; a weak D match, TRBD1 (5 bases). Germline V gene lookup returns CDR1 MNHNY and CDR2 SVGAGI (reference sequence). V was shortened by 6 bases and J by 0 bases, with 12 bases between the two germline ends. The CDR3 runs to 15 residues. The CDR3 protein is CASSRHRYSNQPQHF. For the CDR3, the DNA is TGTGCCAGCAGCCGCCACAGGTATAGCAATCAGCCCCAGCATTTT.